This TCR beta chain derives from a study of neurological immune-mediated disorders. The method for making cDNA was 5'RACE, and it used 10-nucleotide random UMIs. One entry per CDR3 protein results from TCRdb running MiXCR on the 5' RACE reads. The sample records fewer than 90,000 distinct CDR3 sequences, 10% being singletons. V was clipped by 1 base and J by 6 bases; unmatched bases: 9. The germline V gene has CDR1 SGDLS and CDR2 YYNGEE. The CDR3 length is 16 residues. This clonotype appeared many times. The receptor was isolated from a man aged 40-49 years in good health. The specimen was PBMCs. The V gene is TRBV9, the J gene TRBJ1-5; 8 bases align to TRBD1. The CDR3 region has the DNA TGTGCCAGCAGCGTACATTCCGGGACAGGCAGTCAGCCCCAGCATTTT. Translating gives CASSVHSGTGSQPQHF.